This TCR beta chain was documented in a study of blood T cell repertoires in COVID-19. Study in general: Both acute and convalescent COVID-19 samples were obtained from the United States, Italy and Spain. PBMCs, B-cell-depleted T cells, or T cells were the source of the cDNA or gDNA that made up the material.

The length of the CDR3 is 16 residues. V gave up 1 base and J gave up 7 bases, with 14 bases separating them. Germline V gene data show CDR1 as SGHTA and CDR2 as FQGNSA. Study processing details: Nucleated cell counts were estimated from reference gene primer amplification. The data were produced by immunoSEQ multiplex PCR, yet TCRdb's version contains in-frame clones alone and is incomplete. The V and J calls and clone size come from that table; D and trimming were worked out from the DNA. Here the sample spans more than 200,000 clones, approximately 85% being singletons. The chain carries TRBV7-2 and TRBJ1-6; possibly TRBD1 for D (6 bases). Specimen: peripheral blood. The TCR was taken from a human donor in a cohort sampled during active COVID-19. CDR3 DNA sequence: TGTGCCAGCAGCTTAGGAAACCGGGACATGAATTCACCCCTCCACTTT. Translating gives CASSLGNRDMNSPLHF.